Detailed here is one T cell receptor (beta chain). Looked up from germline, CDR1 is MNHEY and CDR2 is SVGAGI. Trimming stripped 7 bases from V and 0 bases from J, with 9 bases between. CDR3 length equals 14 residues. Amplification of TCR beta CDR3 regions used RNA transcripts. HTBI primers primed a first-round RT-PCR, and a second-round multiplex PCR followed. From the multiplex PCR reads, TCRdb called clonotypes with MiXCR, one entry per CDR3 protein. The sample lists over a million distinct CDR3 sequences; less than 45% were seen once. The record originates from a study of Graves' ophthalmopathy and Graves' hyperthyroidism.

The V and J genes are TRBV6-5 and TRBJ1-4, with no clear D. Sequencing used peripheral blood or thyroid tissue (not recorded which). This clonotype was obtained from an adult man with Graves' hyperthyroidism. The CDR3 DNA reads as TGTGCCAGCAAACTTTACACAACTAATGAAAAACTGTTTTTT. Its translation: CASKLYTTNEKLFF.